This T cell receptor beta chain was sequenced for a study of cytotoxic CD8 clonotypes in ibrutinib-treated CLL (dated by TCRdb to the early 2020s). For the study in its entirety: The cohort was composed of 10 to 11 relapsed/refractory and around 15 treatment-naive patients; IGHV unmutated status was identified in around 17 patients. Cryopreserved peripheral blood mononuclear cells were obtained before treatment, at response, and at either sustained remission or disease progression. Samples averaged approximately 250,000 productive templates and approximately 100,000 productive rearrangements. Partial responses were observed in about 25 patients and complete responses in 2; after a median follow-up of about 69 months, remission was maintained in approximately 14 patients and progression was observed in approximately 12. All remission and progressive disease samples were collected while patients were still receiving ibrutinib. Of the 80 to 95 participants in the trial, about two dozen had longitudinal samples available. Samples at response were collected after a median of about twelve months of treatment, with a range of roughly 6 to 40 months.

The sample's time point, from its label and the paper: 12 months on ibrutinib. For TCR beta library preparation, roughly 2.2 micrograms of genomic DNA were isolated from cryopreserved PBMCs. Longitudinal blood samples from CLL patients receiving ibrutinib monotherapy were subjected to high-throughput TCR beta sequencing. The patients were enrolled in a single-center, open-label phase 2 trial of ibrutinib monotherapy. Beyond this particular receptor, the publication reports: Sustained-remission and progressing patients did not have matched sampling times, and lymph node repertoires were not examined. At baseline, clonality was higher than in age-matched healthy donors and showed a strong correlation with circulating CD8+ T-cell counts. At ibrutinib response clonality went up, during sustained remission it held steady, and at progression it dropped back toward baseline. Public clonotypes were rare and either contracted or stayed stable during treatment, and the rise in clonality at ibrutinib response reflected the expansion of private clonotypes.

About this clone itself: It lacks a known antigen. Nothing much larger sits one base from this clone, and base qualities are not available.

The goal of deep resolution MiSeq sequencing was a depth between 1 in 1 million and 1 in 200,000 T cells, and coverage averaged 10x per clonotype. The immunoSEQ hsTCRB Kit was used to generate the TCR beta libraries. The study's processing was this. Data were analyzed with ImmunoSEQ Data Assistant and ImmunoSEQ Analyzer, with V, D and J genes assigned per IMGT definitions. Clonality, with values ranging from 0 to 1, was calculated as one minus the normalized Shannon entropy of productive rearrangement frequencies. Only overrepresented clonotypes making up at least 0.05% of the repertoire of each patient were included in the public clonotype analysis. Repertoires from more than ten age-matched healthy donors in immuneACCESS were used as clonality controls. TCRdb mirrors the immuneACCESS table, restricted to in-frame sequences. Some clones are absent from its copies; in checked studies, under half trace to an unresolved V gene, and the reason for the others is unknown. V, J and clone size are taken as reported in that table, and D and trimming were inferred from the DNA itself. This sample comprises about 130,000 clones, about 80% of them detected only once. In total, the top ten clones hold more than 10% of the sample.

Including cysteine and phenylalanine, the CDR3 has 13 amino acids. The entry retains the CDR3 DNA only, 39 bases that are in frame from base 1. CDR1 and CDR2, looked up from the germline V gene, are SGHVS and FNYEAQ. V loses 5 bases of germline sequence and J loses 7 bases, and the interval between the two ends is 12 bases. The chain employs TRBV7-6 and TRBJ2-1, with no confident D gene call. The TCR originated in a human donor with chronic lymphocytic leukemia. The starting material was PBMCs, obtained after 12 months of ibrutinib treatment. The encoded CDR3 is CASSPDVANEQFF. The sequence in DNA is TGTGCCAGCAGCCCTGACGTTGCGAATGAGCAGTTCTTC.